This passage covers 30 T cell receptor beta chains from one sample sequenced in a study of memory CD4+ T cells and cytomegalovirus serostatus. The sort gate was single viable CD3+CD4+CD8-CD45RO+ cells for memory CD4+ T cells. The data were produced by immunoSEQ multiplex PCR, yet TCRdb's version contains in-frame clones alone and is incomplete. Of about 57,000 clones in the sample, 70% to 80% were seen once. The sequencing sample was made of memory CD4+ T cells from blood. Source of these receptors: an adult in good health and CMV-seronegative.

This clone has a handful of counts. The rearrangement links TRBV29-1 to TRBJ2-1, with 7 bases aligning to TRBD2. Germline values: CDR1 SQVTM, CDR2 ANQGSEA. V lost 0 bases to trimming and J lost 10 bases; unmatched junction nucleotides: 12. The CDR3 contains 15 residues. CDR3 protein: CSVEEVSGARWEQFF. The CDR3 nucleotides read TGCAGCGTTGAAGAAGTAAGCGGGGCCCGTTGGGAGCAGTTCTTC.

The CDR3: CASSYRDRNYEQYF. CDR3 DNA: TGTGCCAGCAGTTACCGGGACAGGAACTACGAGCAGTACTTC. V gene TRBV6-5 combines with J gene TRBJ2-7; 8 nucleotides match TRBD1. Germline CDR1 MNHEY, CDR2 SVGAGI. The ends lost 2 bases at V and 3 bases at J; junction bases unmatched: 3. This CDR3 has 14 amino acids.

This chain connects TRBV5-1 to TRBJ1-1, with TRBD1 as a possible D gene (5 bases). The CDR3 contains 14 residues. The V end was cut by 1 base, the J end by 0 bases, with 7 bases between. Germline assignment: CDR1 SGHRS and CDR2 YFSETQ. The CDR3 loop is CASSLWDLNTEAFF. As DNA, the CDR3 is TGCGCCAGCAGCTTGTGGGACTTGAACACTGAAGCTTTCTTT.

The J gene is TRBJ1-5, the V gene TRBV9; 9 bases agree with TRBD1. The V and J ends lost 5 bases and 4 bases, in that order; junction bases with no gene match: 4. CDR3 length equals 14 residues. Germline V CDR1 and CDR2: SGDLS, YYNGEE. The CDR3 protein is CASSSGQGNQPQHF. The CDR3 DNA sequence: TGTGCCAGCAGTTCTGGACAGGGGAATCAGCCCCAGCATTTT.

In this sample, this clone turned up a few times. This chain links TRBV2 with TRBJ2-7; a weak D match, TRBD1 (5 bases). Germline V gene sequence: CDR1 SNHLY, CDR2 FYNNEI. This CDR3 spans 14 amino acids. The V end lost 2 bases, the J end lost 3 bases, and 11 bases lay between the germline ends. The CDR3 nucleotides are TGTGCCAGCAGTGAAAGGGCAGGGAACTACGAGCAGTACTTC. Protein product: CASSERAGNYEQYF. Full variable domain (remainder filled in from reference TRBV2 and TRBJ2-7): EPEVTQTPSHQVTQMGQEVILRCVPISNHLYFYWYRQILGQKVEFLVSFYNNEISEKSEIFDDQFSVERPDGSNFTLKIRSTKLEDSAMYFCASSERAGNYEQYFGPGTRLTVT.

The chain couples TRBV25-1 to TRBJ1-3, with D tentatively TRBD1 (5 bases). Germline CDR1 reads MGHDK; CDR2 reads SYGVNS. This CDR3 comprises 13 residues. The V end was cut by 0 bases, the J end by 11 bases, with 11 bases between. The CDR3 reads CASSEYDGRAIYF. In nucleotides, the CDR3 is TGTGCCAGCAGTGAATACGATGGCAGGGCCATATATTTT.

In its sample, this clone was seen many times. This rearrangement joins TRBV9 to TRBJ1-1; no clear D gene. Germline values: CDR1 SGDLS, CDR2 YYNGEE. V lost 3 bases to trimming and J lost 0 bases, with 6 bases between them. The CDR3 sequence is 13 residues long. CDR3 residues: CASSAYMNTEAFF. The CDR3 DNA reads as TGTGCCAGCAGCGCGTACATGAACACTGAAGCTTTCTTT.

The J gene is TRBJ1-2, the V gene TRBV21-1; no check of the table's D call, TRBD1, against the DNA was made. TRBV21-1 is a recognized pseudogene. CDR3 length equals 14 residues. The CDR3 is CASRFQGAYNGYTF. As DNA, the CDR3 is TGTGCCAGCAGATTTCAGGGGGCATACAATGGCTACACCTTC.

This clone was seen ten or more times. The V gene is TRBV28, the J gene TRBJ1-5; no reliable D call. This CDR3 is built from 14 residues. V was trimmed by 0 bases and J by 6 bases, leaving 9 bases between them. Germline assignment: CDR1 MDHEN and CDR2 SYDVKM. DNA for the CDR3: TGTGCCAGCAGTTTATGGGGTGGTAGTCAGCCCCAGCATTTT. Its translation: CASSLWGGSQPQHF.

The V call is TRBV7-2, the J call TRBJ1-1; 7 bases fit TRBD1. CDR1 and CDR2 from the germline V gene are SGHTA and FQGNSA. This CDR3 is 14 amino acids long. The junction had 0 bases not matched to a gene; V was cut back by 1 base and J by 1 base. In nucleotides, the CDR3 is TGTGCCAGCAGCTTAGGACAGGGGAACACTGAAGCTTTCTTT. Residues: CASSLGQGNTEAFF.

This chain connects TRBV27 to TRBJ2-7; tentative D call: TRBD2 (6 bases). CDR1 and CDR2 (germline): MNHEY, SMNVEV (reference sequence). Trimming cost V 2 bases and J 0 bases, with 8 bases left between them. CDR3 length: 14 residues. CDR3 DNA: TGTGCCAGCAGTTTAGCGGGACCCTCCTACGAGCAGTACTTC. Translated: CASSLAGPSYEQYF.

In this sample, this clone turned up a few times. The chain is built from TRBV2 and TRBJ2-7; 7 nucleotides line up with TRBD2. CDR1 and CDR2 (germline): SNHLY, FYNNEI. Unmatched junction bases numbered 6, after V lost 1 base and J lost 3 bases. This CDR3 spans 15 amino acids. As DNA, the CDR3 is TGTGCCAGCAGTGAAGTGGGGGGGAAGGGCTACGAGCAGTACTTC. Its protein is CASSEVGGKGYEQYF.

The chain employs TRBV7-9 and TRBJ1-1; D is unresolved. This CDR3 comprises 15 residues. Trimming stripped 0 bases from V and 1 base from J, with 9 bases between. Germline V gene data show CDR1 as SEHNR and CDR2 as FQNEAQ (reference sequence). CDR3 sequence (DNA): TGTGCCAGCAGCTTAGCCCGGGCGGAGAACACTGAAGCTTTCTTT. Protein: CASSLARAENTEAFF. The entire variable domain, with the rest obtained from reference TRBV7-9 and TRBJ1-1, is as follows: DTGVSQNPRHKITKRGQNVTFRCDPISEHNRLYWYRQTLGQGPEFLTYFQNEAQLEKSRLLSDRFSAERPKGSFSTLEIQRTEQGDSAMYLCASSLARAENTEAFFGQGTRLTVV.

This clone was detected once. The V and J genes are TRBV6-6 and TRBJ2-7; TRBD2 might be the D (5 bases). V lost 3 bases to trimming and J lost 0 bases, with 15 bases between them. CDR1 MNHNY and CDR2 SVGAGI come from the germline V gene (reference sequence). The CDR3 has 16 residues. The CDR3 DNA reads TGTGCCAGCAGTTATGGGCGGCGGGTCGACTCCTACGAGCAGTACTTC. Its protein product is CASSYGRRVDSYEQYF.

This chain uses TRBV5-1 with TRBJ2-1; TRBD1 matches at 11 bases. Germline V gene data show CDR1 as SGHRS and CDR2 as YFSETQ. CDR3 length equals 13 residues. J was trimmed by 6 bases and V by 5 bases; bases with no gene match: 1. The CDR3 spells CASRGQGGNEQFF. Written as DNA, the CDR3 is TGCGCCAGCAGGGGACAGGGGGGCAATGAGCAGTTCTTC.

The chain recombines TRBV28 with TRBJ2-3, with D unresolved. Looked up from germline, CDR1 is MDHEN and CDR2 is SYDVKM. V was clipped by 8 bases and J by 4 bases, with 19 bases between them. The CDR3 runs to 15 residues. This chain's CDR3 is CASSIPAPPSDTQYF. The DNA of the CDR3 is TGTGCCAGCTCTATTCCGGCCCCACCTTCAGATACGCAGTATTTT.

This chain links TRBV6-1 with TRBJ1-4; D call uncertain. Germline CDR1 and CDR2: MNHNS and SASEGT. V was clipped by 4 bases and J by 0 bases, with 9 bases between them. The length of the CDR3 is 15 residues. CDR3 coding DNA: TGTGCCAGCAGTGTTGGGTTATCAACTAATGAAAAACTGTTTTTT. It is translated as CASSVGLSTNEKLFF.

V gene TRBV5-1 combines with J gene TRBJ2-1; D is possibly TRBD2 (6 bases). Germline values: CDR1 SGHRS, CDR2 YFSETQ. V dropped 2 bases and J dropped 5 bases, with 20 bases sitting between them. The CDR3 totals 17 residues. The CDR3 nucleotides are TGCGCCAGCAGCTTAAGGACCGGAGGGTTTTTGGACAATGAGCAGTTCTTC. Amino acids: CASSLRTGGFLDNEQFF.

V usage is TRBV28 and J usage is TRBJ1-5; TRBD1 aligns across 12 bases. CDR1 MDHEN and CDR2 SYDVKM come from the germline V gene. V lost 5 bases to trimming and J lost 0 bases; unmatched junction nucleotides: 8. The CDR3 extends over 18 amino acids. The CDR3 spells CASSDPGQGAYSNQPQHF. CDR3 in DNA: TGTGCCAGCAGTGATCCGGGACAGGGGGCTTATAGCAATCAGCCCCAGCATTTT.

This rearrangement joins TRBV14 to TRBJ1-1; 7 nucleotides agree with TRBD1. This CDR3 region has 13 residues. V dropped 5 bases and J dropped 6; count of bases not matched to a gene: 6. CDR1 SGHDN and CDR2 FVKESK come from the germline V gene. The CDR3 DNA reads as TGTGCCAGCAGCGCCCAACAGGGGTCTGAAGCTTTCTTT. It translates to CASSAQQGSEAFF.

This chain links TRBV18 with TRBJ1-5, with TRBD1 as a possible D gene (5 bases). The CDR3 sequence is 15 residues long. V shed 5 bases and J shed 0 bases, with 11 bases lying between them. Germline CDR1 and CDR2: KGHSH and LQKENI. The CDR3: CASSSQGYSNQPQHF. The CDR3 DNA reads TGTGCCAGCTCATCCCAGGGTTATAGCAATCAGCCCCAGCATTTT. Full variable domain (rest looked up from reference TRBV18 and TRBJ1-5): NAGVMQNPRHLVRRRGQEARLRCSPMKGHSHVYWYRQLPEEGLKFMVYLQKENIIDESGMPKERFSAEFPKEGPSILRIQQVVRGDSAAYFCASSSQGYSNQPQHFGDGTRLSIL.

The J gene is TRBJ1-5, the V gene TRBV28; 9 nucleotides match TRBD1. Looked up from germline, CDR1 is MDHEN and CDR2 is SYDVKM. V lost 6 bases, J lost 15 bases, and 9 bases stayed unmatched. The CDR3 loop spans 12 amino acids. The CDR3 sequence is CASRLEGQGPHF. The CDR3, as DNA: TGTGCCAGCAGGCTCGAGGGACAGGGCCCGCATTTT.

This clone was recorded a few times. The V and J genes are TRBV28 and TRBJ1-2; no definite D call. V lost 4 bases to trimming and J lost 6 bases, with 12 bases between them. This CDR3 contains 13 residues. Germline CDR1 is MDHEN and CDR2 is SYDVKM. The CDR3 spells CASSSSRKNGYTF. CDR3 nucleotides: TGTGCCAGCAGTTCTTCAAGGAAGAATGGCTACACCTTC.

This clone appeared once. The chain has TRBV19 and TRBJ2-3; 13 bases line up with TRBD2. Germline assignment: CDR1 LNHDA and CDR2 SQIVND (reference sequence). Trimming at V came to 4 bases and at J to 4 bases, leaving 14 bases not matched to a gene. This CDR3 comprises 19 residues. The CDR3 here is CASSTSTRTSGRAPDTQYF. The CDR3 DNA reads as TGTGCCAGTAGTACGTCAACTCGGACTAGCGGGAGAGCGCCAGATACGCAGTATTTT.

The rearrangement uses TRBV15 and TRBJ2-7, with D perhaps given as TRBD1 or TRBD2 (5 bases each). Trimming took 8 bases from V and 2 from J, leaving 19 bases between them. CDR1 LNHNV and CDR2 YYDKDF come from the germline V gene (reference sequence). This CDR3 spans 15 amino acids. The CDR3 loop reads CATSDPGRVTYEQYF. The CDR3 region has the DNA TGTGCCACCTCGGACCCGGGACGAGTAACCTACGAGCAGTACTTC.

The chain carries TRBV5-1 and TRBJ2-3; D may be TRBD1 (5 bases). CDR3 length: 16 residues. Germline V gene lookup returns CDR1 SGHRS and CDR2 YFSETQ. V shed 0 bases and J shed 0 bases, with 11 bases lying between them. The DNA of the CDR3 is TGCGCCAGCAGCTTGGTAGGGGTGTCTAGCACAGATACGCAGTATTTT. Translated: CASSLVGVSSTDTQYF.

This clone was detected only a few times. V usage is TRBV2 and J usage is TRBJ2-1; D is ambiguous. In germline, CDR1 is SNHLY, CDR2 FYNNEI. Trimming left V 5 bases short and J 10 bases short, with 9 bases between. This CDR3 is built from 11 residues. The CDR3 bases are TGTGCCAGCAGTAGCTGGGAAGAGCAGTTCTTC. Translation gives CASSSWEEQFF.

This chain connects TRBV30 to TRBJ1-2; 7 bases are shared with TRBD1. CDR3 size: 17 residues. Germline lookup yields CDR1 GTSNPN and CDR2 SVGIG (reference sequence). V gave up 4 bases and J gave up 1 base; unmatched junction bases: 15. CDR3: CAWKSPPGQKFNYGYTF. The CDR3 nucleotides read TGTGCCTGGAAATCGCCGCCGGGACAGAAATTTAACTATGGCTACACCTTC.

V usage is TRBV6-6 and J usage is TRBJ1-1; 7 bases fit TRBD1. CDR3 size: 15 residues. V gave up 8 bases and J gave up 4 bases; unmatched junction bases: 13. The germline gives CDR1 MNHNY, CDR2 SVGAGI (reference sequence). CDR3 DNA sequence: TGTGCCAGCTCTTCTCTGACAGGGCGGGGCACTGAAGCTTTCTTT. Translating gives CASSSLTGRGTEAFF.

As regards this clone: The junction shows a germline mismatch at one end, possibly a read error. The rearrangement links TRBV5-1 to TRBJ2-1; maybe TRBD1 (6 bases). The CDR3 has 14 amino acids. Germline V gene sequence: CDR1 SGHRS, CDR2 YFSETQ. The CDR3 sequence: CASKDSRVYNEQFF. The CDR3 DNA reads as TGCGCGAGCAAGGACAGTCGTGTGTACAATGAGCAGTTCTTC.